A selection of T cell receptor beta chains follows, all from one sample in a study of T cell responses to AZD1222 COVID-19 vaccine. Here immunoSEQ multiplex PCR was the method, and the copy in TCRdb shows in-frame clones only, minus some. This sample has some 120,000 clones; 80% to 90% occur once, and the top ten carry over 7.5%. The sample in question was peripheral blood, obtained on day 0 of AZD1222 vaccination. The receptors derive from an adult in good health. Each CDR3 is given with its conserved first and last residue. A D gene is named only where the DNA matches it firmly. A clone size is listed for some rows: how often the clone was seen (once, few, many), or a class if it is expanded.

J	size	V	D	CDR3	DNA
TRBJ1-2	NA	TRBV4-2	NA	CASSRGASVMANYGYTF	TGTGCCAGCAGCCGGGGGGCAAGCGTCATGGCTAACTATGGCTACACCTTC
TRBJ1-3	NA	TRBV11-2	TRBD1	CASSSGQGLPSGNTIYF	TGTGCCAGCAGCTCGGGACAGGGGCTACCCTCTGGAAACACCATATATTTT
TRBJ2-1	NA	TRBV4-2	TRBD1	CASSERDRGPINEQFF	TGTGCCAGCAGCGAACGGGACAGGGGGCCGATCAATGAGCAGTTCTTC
TRBJ1-2	NA	TRBV3-1/TRBV3-2	TRBD1	CASSPSGGGTYGYTF	TGTGCCAGCAGCCCCTCAGGGGGCGGTACCTATGGCTACACCTTC
TRBJ2-7	NA	TRBV30	TRBD2	CAWSIAGGIPYEQYF	TGTGCCTGGAGTATAGCGGGGGGCATCCCCTACGAGCAGTACTTC
TRBJ2-2	NA	TRBV7-2	TRBD2	CASSFLPPTSGSGTGELFF	TGTGCCAGCAGCTTCCTACCGCCGACTAGCGGGAGCGGCACCGGGGAGCTGTTTTTT
TRBJ2-7	NA	TRBV19	NA	CASSMGVLGGLIHEQYF	TGTGCCAGTAGTATGGGGGTTTTAGGGGGTCTAATCCACGAGCAGTACTTC
TRBJ1-6	NA	TRBV7-6	NA	CASSSLPSNSPLHF	TGTGCCAGCAGCTCCCTCCCCAGTAATTCACCCCTCCACTTT
TRBJ2-1	few	TRBV30	TRBD2	CAWLGERGTNEQFF	TGTGCCTGGCTGGGGGAGCGGGGGACCAATGAGCAGTTCTTC
TRBJ2-1	NA	TRBV6-5	TRBD2	CASRLAGAIREQFF	TGTGCCAGCAGATTAGCGGGAGCAATCCGTGAGCAGTTCTTC
TRBJ2-7	NA	TRBV7-2	TRBD2	CASSLVGKLAGGNYEQYF	TGTGCCAGCAGCTTAGTAGGAAAACTAGCGGGGGGGAATTACGAGCAGTACTTC
TRBJ2-3	NA	TRBV24-1	NA	CATSDFPRGSDTQYF	TGTGCCACCAGTGATTTCCCTCGGGGGTCAGATACGCAGTATTTT
TRBJ2-7	NA	TRBV13	TRBD1	CASSLRHGQGATPYEQYF	TGTGCCAGCAGCTTACGCCACGGACAGGGGGCAACTCCCTACGAGCAGTACTTC
TRBJ1-1	NA	TRBV30	NA	CAWSSILVPGNTEAFF	TGTGCCTGGAGTTCCATCCTAGTGCCAGGGAACACTGAAGCTTTCTTT